The 2 T cell receptor beta chains reported below all come from one sample, sequenced in a study of kidney transplant recipient with SARS-CoV-2 infection. Each CDR3 protein gets one entry after TCRdb re-called the reads with MiXCR. This sample has fewer than 250,000 distinct CDR3 sequences, with 25% to 30% found just once. This sample comprised a blood sample, obtained at baseline and on roughly day 110 from a kidney transplant recipient. Receptors originate from a male patient between 25 and 39 years old who had COVID-19 and was a kidney transplant recipient. T cells may partly derive from the graft donor.

Details on this clonotype: A much larger clone is a single base away; this may be a read error. The CDR3 protein is CASSLLPSLPCEQYF. CDR3 nucleotide sequence: TGTGCCAGCAGCTTACTCCCCAGTCTGCCCTGCGAGCAGTACTTC. The chain employs TRBV5-5 and TRBJ2-4, with unresolved D. Gene TRBJ2-7 matches the end of the DNA better, so the J call may be wrong. CDR3 size: 15 residues. Germline V gene sequence: CDR1 SGHKS, CDR2 YYEKEE (reference sequence).

The sample holds many counts of this clonotype. The chain carries TRBV12-3 or TRBV12-4 and TRBJ2-2; D is ambiguous. The CDR3 consists of 16 residues. The germline V and J ends were trimmed by 6 bases and 4 bases, with 18 bases remaining between them. The CDR3 DNA is TGTGCCAGCAGCCTTAGAGAGGCGACAAGCACCGGGGAGCTGTTTTTT. Protein: CASSLREATSTGELFF.